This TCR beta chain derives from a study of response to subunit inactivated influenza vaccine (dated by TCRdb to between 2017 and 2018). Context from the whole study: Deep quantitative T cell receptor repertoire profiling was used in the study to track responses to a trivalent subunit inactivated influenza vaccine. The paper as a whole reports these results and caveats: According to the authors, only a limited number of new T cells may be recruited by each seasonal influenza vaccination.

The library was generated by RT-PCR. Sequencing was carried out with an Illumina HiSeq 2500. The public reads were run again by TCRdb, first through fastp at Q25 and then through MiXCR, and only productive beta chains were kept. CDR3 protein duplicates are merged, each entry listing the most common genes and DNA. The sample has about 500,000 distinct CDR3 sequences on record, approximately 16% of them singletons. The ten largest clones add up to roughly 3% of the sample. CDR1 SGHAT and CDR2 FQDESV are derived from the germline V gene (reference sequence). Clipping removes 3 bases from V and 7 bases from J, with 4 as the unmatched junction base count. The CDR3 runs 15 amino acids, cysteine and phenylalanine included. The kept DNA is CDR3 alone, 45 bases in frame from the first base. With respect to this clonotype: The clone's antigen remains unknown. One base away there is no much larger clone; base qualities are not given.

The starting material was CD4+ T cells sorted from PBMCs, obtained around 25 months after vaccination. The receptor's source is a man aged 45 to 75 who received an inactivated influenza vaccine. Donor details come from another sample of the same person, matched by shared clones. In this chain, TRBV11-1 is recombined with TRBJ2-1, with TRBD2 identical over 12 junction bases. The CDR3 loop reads CASSFRTSGNNEQFF. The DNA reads TGTGCCAGCAGCTTTAGGACTAGCGGGAATAATGAGCAGTTCTTC.